This T cell receptor (beta chain) was profiled in a study of CD8 T cells in ankylosing spondylitis (dated by TCRdb to about 2017). Regarding the complete study: The study profiled T cell receptor beta repertoires in healthy donors and ankylosing spondylitis patients to find disease-linked TCR variants. The full study cohort was made up of approximately 27 ankylosing spondylitis patients and about a hundred healthy donors. Peripheral blood was sampled, and synovial fluid was also collected from ankylosing spondylitis patients.

V and J are truncated by 3 bases and 0 bases respectively, leaving an intervening sequence of 15 bases. Measured from the cysteine to the phenylalanine, the CDR3 is 16 residues long. Kept here is only the CDR3 DNA, which spans 48 bases and is read in frame from base 1. The germline V gene (reference sequence) specifies DFQATT as CDR1 and SNEGSKA as CDR2. This clonotype was found many times. The antigen this receptor binds is unknown. Per-base qualities were not stored, and no clone one base away is much larger. This sample was sequenced with an Illumina HiSeq 2500. TCR beta libraries were prepared by quantitative 5'-RACE with molecular barcodes. Regarding the original processing steps: A new computational method based on a probabilistic model of VDJ rearrangement was used to identify disease-linked TCR variants. TCRdb trimmed public reads at Q25 via fastp, called clones via MiXCR and kept in-frame beta chains. Merged by CDR3 protein, the rows form single entries marked with the most common genes and DNA. TCRdb, not the original authors, processed these V and J calls. The sample profile shows 300,000 to 400,000 distinct CDR3 sequences; around a tenth of them were found once. The leading ten clones occupy around 8.4% of the sample.

General study outcomes and caveats: A CD8+ phenotype was shown by the disease-linked clones, which were found at relatively low frequencies in peripheral blood. According to the report, matched synovial fluid samples from ankylosing spondylitis patients were significantly enriched for the disease-linked clones. Some motif variants had previously been reported in the synovial fluid and blood of reactive arthritis patients, which suggests shared mechanisms of disease initiation. Blood from ankylosing spondylitis patients appeared to be characterized by a TCR beta motif composed of under ten highly homologous amino acid variants.

The sequence was obtained from a female donor with ankylosing spondylitis or in good health (not recorded which). The sample taken for sequencing was blood, either unsorted or a sorted T cell fraction (not recorded which). The sequence joins TRBV20-1 to TRBJ2-1; a tentative D match to TRBD2 spans 6 bases. CDR3 region: CSASLAGRNSYNEQFF. The bases read TGCAGTGCTAGTTTGGCGGGGAGAAACTCCTACAATGAGCAGTTCTTC.